Below, 13 T cell receptor beta chains from the same sample are listed, as sequenced in a study of blood T cell repertoires in COVID-19 (dated by TCRdb to 2020 to 2021). Library preparation employed the immunoSEQ multiplex PCR assay. The clones in this table, taken by TCRdb from immuneACCESS, are in-frame only. Not every clone is retained; where verified, under half of the shortfall comes from an unresolved V gene, and the cause of the rest is unknown. This sample is represented by roughly 190,000 clones; less than 95% of them were singletons. The ten largest clones represent 0.76% of the sample. The sample consisted of peripheral blood. The receptors derive from a man aged 25 to 40 with COVID-19, enrolled during active disease.

This clone has a handful of counts. The chain couples TRBV2 to TRBJ2-7; tentative D call: TRBD1 (6 bases). This CDR3 is 17 amino acids long. Germline CDR1 is SNHLY and CDR2 is FYNNEI. Trimming cost V 4 bases and J 3 bases, with 22 bases left between them. CDR3 sequence: CASSGDRPPSDDYEQYF. The CDR3 bases are TGTGCCAGCAGTGGTGACAGGCCTCCTTCTGATGACTACGAGCAGTACTTC.

V usage is TRBV6-6 and J usage is TRBJ1-5, with D possibly being TRBD1 (5 bases). The CDR3 is made up of 14 amino acids. V was shortened by 0 bases and J by 4 bases, with 7 bases between the two germline ends. The V gene's germline CDR1 is MNHNY and CDR2 SVGAGI (reference sequence). This CDR3 reads CASSYSGPNQPQHF. As DNA, the CDR3 is TGTGCCAGCAGTTACTCGGGGCCGAATCAGCCCCAGCATTTT.

The chain combines TRBV19 with TRBJ2-5, with 9 bases lining up with TRBD2. CDR3 length: 14 residues. Losses at the gene ends were 11 bases for V and 5 bases for J; bases not matched to a gene: 12. Germline assignment: CDR1 LNHDA and CDR2 SQIVND (reference sequence). CDR3 sequence reads: CARRAGGARETQYF. CDR3 coding DNA: TGTGCCCGTCGGGCGGGGGGGGCGAGGGAGACCCAGTACTTC.

This clone has ten or more counts. The chain employs TRBV12-3 or TRBV12-4 and TRBJ1-5, with a weak D call TRBD1 (6 bases). Trimming took off 6 bases at V and 6 bases at J, with 12 bases between the two ends. The CDR3 length is 13 residues. The CDR3: CASSNREGQPQHF. CDR3 coding DNA: TGTGCCAGCAGCAACAGGGAGGGTCAGCCCCAGCATTTT.

V usage is TRBV19 and J usage is TRBJ2-7; D may be TRBD1 (5 bases). Germline V gene lookup returns CDR1 LNHDA and CDR2 SQIVND (reference sequence). The CDR3 is made up of 15 amino acids. V lost 5 bases to trimming and J lost 2 bases, with 16 bases between them. CDR3 loop: CASSSIEQVTYEQYF. The CDR3, as DNA: TGTGCCAGTAGTTCTATCGAACAGGTTACCTACGAGCAGTACTTC.

The V gene is TRBV6-2 or TRBV6-3, the J gene TRBJ1-4, with D possibly being TRBD1 (5 bases). Per the germline V gene, CDR1 is MNHEY and CDR2 is SVGEGT. V shed 6 bases and J shed 5 bases, with 10 bases lying between them. The CDR3 has 13 amino acids. The CDR3 DNA sequence: TGTGCCAGCAGCCGCGACAGAAATGAAAAACTGTTTTTT. Encoded protein: CASSRDRNEKLFF.

The CDR3 sequence is CASTSPASAGLGDTQYF. The CDR3 DNA follows: TGTGCCAGCACCTCCCCAGCATCAGCGGGGCTCGGAGATACGCAGTATTTT. V usage is TRBV7-2 and J usage is TRBJ2-3; 7 nucleotides agree with TRBD2. CDR1 is SGHTA, CDR2 FQGNSA, per germline. The CDR3 runs to 17 residues. V gave up 7 bases and J gave up 5 bases; unmatched junction bases: 18.

The J gene is TRBJ1-3, the V gene TRBV2; D is possibly TRBD1 (6 bases). The CDR3 sequence is 15 residues long. The V and J ends lost 4 bases and 4 bases respectively, with 14 bases between them. Germline V gives CDR1 SNHLY, CDR2 FYNNEI. The CDR3 protein is CASSVKQGFGNTIYF. The DNA for the CDR3 is TGTGCCAGCAGTGTGAAGCAGGGGTTCGGAAACACCATATATTTT.

The rearrangement links TRBV4-1 to TRBJ2-2; no clear D gene. V shed 3 bases and J shed 7 bases, with 6 bases lying between them. The CDR3 runs 12 residues. Germline loops: CDR1 MGHRA, CDR2 YSYEKL. The CDR3, as DNA: TGCGCCAGCAGCCACGAGATCGGGGAGCTGTTTTTT. Encoded protein: CASSHEIGELFF.

This chain joins TRBV7-6 and TRBJ2-1, with 16 bases fitting TRBD2. Trimming removed 5 bases from V and 5 bases from J; junction bases left unmatched: 3. Germline-derived CDR1 and CDR2 are SGHVS and FNYEAQ. The CDR3 covers 16 residues. CDR3 loop: CASSPGLAGGNNEQFF. The CDR3 DNA follows: TGTGCCAGCAGCCCGGGACTAGCGGGGGGGAACAATGAGCAGTTCTTC.

V usage is TRBV11-2 and J usage is TRBJ2-5; 8 bases map to TRBD1. The germline V gene encodes CDR1 SGHAT and CDR2 FQNNGV. V trimming: 4 bases; J trimming: 4 bases; junction bases outside the gene matches: 11. The CDR3 runs to 16 residues. The CDR3 loop reads CASSSPTGAYGETQYF. CDR3 nucleotide sequence: TGTGCCAGCAGCTCTCCGACAGGGGCATACGGAGAGACCCAGTACTTC.

This clone was detected once. The chain carries TRBV24-1 and TRBJ1-5, with TRBD1 matching 9 bases. Germline trimming cut 4 bases from V and 4 bases from J; bases unmatched to any gene: 1. Per germline, CDR1 KGHDR and CDR2 SFDVKD. CDR3 size: 14 residues. The CDR3 loop reads CATSDGQGNQPQHF. CDR3 nucleotide sequence: TGTGCCACCAGTGACGGACAGGGGAATCAGCCCCAGCATTTT.

The genes are TRBV9 and TRBJ1-2; 8 positions agree with TRBD1. The CDR3 spans 13 residues. V shed 5 bases, J shed 8 bases, and the junction held 8 bases outside the gene matches. Germline values: CDR1 SGDLS, CDR2 YYNGEE. CDR3 residues: CASSPDRGSGYTF. CDR3 in DNA: TGTGCCAGCAGTCCCGACAGGGGATCCGGCTACACCTTC.